Presented here are 25 T cell receptor beta chains from one specimen sequenced in a study of shared clonotypes between healthy human individuals. Sequencing was performed with immunoSEQ multiplex PCR; in TCRdb, only in-frame clones are kept and a portion is missing. The sample includes around 700,000 clones, approximately 73% of them seen just once. The sequenced sample was memory CD4+ T cells sorted from blood. The sample's subset: CD45RA-negative fraction. These receptors originate from a woman between 25 and 40 years old in good health.

The chain is built from TRBV5-1 and TRBJ1-2; D is perhaps TRBD1 (5 bases). The CDR3 runs 14 residues. Trimming removed 3 bases from V and 4 bases from J, with 13 bases in between. CDR1 and CDR2 from the germline V gene are SGHRS and YFSETQ. CDR3 sequence: CASSSLGGTYGYTF. CDR3 coding DNA: TGCGCCAGCAGCTCCCTGGGGGGGACCTATGGCTACACCTTC.

The chain combines TRBV5-8 with TRBJ1-5; no definite D call. In germline, CDR1 is SGHTS, CDR2 YDEGEE. V lost 0 bases to trimming and J lost 0 bases, with 7 bases between them. The CDR3 length is 15 residues. Written as DNA, the CDR3 is TGTGCCAGCAGCTTGGTGGCCTTTAGCAATCAGCCCCAGCATTTT. Translating gives CASSLVAFSNQPQHF.

The V gene is TRBV4-1, the J gene TRBJ2-2; D possibly corresponds to TRBD2 (5 bases). V gave up 2 bases and J gave up 6 bases, with 16 bases separating them. The CDR3 covers 16 residues. Germline V gene sequence: CDR1 MGHRA, CDR2 YSYEKL. CDR3 sequence reads: CASSQPARGRAGELFF. CDR3 in DNA: TGCGCCAGCAGCCAACCAGCCAGAGGGCGGGCCGGGGAGCTGTTTTTT.

This chain uses TRBV30 with TRBJ2-3; TRBD2 aligns across 7 bases. V shed 3 bases, J shed 2 bases, and the junction held 8 bases outside the gene matches. The CDR3 extends over 15 amino acids. Germline V gene data show CDR1 as GTSNPN and CDR2 as SVGIG (reference sequence). The CDR3 region is CAWRGGSLATDTQYF. The CDR3 DNA reads TGTGCCTGGAGGGGGGGGAGTCTGGCCACAGATACGCAGTATTTT.

This clone appeared a single time. CDR3 sequence: CARGRDRHQETQYF. CDR3 bases: TGTGCCAGAGGCCGGGACAGGCACCAAGAGACCCAGTACTTC. The rearrangement uses TRBV6-4 and TRBJ2-5; 8 bases are a match to TRBD1. Looked up from germline, CDR1 is MRHNA and CDR2 is SNTAGT. There are 14 residues in the CDR3. Germline trimming cut 9 bases from V and 0 bases from J; bases unmatched to any gene: 6.

The V and J genes are TRBV7-2 and TRBJ2-2, with TRBD2 identical over 9 bases. V dropped 5 bases and J dropped 13; count of bases not matched to a gene: 11. The length of the CDR3 is 14 residues. Germline V gene sequence: CDR1 SGHTA, CDR2 FQGNSA. CDR3 loop: CASSPTIAGVGLFF. As DNA, the CDR3 is TGTGCCAGCAGCCCAACCATAGCGGGAGTGGGGCTGTTTTTT.

This clone was counted ten times or more. The V and J genes are TRBV6-6 and TRBJ2-1; 12 nucleotides agree with TRBD2. The V gene's germline CDR1 is MNHNY and CDR2 SVGAGI (reference sequence). V lost 5 bases, J lost 9 bases, and 5 bases stayed unmatched. This CDR3 has 14 amino acids. In DNA, the CDR3 is TGTGCCAGCAGTCCTAGCGGGAGGGCCTTTGAGCAGTTCTTC. Translated: CASSPSGRAFEQFF.

This clone was seen a handful of times. The chain combines TRBV2 with TRBJ1-2; D gene ambiguous. This CDR3 has 10 amino acids. Trimming removed 6 bases from V and 8 bases from J, with 7 bases in between. CDR1 is SNHLY and CDR2 is FYNNEI in the germline V gene. The CDR3 region has the DNA TGTGCCAGCAGCATACAGGGCTACACCTTC. It codes for CASSIQGYTF.

The CDR3: CASSSYPGGTLGTGELFF. CDR3 DNA sequence: TGTGCCAGCAGCTCGTACCCCGGGGGGACTTTGGGCACCGGGGAGCTGTTTTTT. V usage is TRBV11-3 and J usage is TRBJ2-2; 7 nucleotides agree with TRBD2. Trimming cost V 4 bases and J 4 bases; bases outside gene matches: 15. The CDR3 contains 18 residues. Germline-derived CDR1 and CDR2 are SGHNT and YENEEA.

This clone was seen many times. This chain links TRBV28 with TRBJ1-4, with a weak D call TRBD1 (5 bases). V lost 4 bases, J lost 13 bases, and 13 bases lay in between. The germline V gene encodes CDR1 MDHEN and CDR2 SYDVKM. This CDR3 contains 12 residues. For the CDR3, the DNA is TGTGCCAGCAGTTCGTCAACGGGACGACTGTTTTTT. Translated: CASSSSTGRLFF.

Only one count was recorded for this clone. The chain employs TRBV28 and TRBJ1-1; a possible D gene is TRBD1 (6 bases). This CDR3 is 15 amino acids long. The germline V gene encodes CDR1 MDHEN and CDR2 SYDVKM. V lost 3 bases and J 1 base, leaving 12 bases between the germline ends. CDR3 DNA sequence: TGTGCCAGCAGTTTGCAGGGGTCGGGGAACACTGAAGCTTTCTTT. Amino acids: CASSLQGSGNTEAFF.

This chain uses TRBV27 with TRBJ1-1, with TRBD1 identical over 8 bases. The germline V gene encodes CDR1 MNHEY and CDR2 SMNVEV (reference sequence). This CDR3 has 13 amino acids. V shed 4 bases, J shed 4 bases, and the junction held 2 bases outside the gene matches. The CDR3 DNA follows: TGTGCCAGCAGTTCCAGGGGGCCCACTGAAGCTTTCTTT. Amino acids: CASSSRGPTEAFF.

The CDR3 loop is CASSPTDRPYEQYF. CDR3 coding DNA: TGTGCCAGCTCACCGACGGACAGACCCTACGAGCAGTACTTC. The V call is TRBV18, the J call TRBJ2-7, with D maybe TRBD1 (6 bases). The germline V gene has CDR1 KGHSH and CDR2 LQKENI. V was trimmed by 3 bases and J by 2 bases, leaving 11 bases between them. The CDR3 contains 14 residues.

The V and J genes are TRBV7-7 and TRBJ1-2; no clear D gene. From germline, CDR1 is SSHAT and CDR2 FNYEAQ (reference sequence). Trimming took off 3 bases at V and 5 bases at J, with 10 bases between the two ends. This CDR3 region has 13 residues. The CDR3 here is CASSFYQPYGYTF. For the CDR3, the DNA is TGTGCCAGCAGCTTTTATCAGCCGTATGGCTACACCTTC. The full variable domain, its missing parts supplied by reference TRBV7-7 and TRBJ1-2, is GAGVSQSPRYKVTKRGQDVTLRCDPISSHATLYWYQQALGQGPEFLTYFNYEAQPDKSGLPSDRFSAERPEGSISTLTIQRTEQRDSAMYRCASSFYQPYGYTFGSGTRLTVV.

V usage is TRBV11-2 and J usage is TRBJ2-3, with D unresolved. The V gene's germline CDR1 is SGHAT and CDR2 FQNNGV. Trimming took off 2 bases at V and 0 bases at J, with 12 bases between the two ends. This CDR3 contains 16 residues. The CDR3 nucleotides read TGTGCCAGCAGCTTACTCGGGCAGGCAAGCACAGATACGCAGTATTTT. Its translation: CASSLLGQASTDTQYF.

The V call is TRBV9, the J call TRBJ2-7; weak D call: TRBD1 (5 bases). Trimming took off 4 bases at V and 6 bases at J, with 14 bases between the two ends. Germline assignment: CDR1 SGDLS and CDR2 YYNGEE. This CDR3 has 13 residues. The CDR3 is CASSRTGRSEQYF. The CDR3 nucleotides read TGTGCCAGCAGCAGAACAGGTCGTTCCGAGCAGTACTTC.

The gene calls are TRBV18 and TRBJ2-7; 10 bases line up with TRBD2. The CDR3 has 15 amino acids. CDR1 and CDR2 (germline): KGHSH, LQKENI. Losses at the gene ends were 6 bases for V and 4 bases for J; bases not matched to a gene: 9. The CDR3 region has the DNA TGTGCCAGCTCGGAAGGACTAGCGGAGGCATACGAGCAGTACTTC. This codes for CASSEGLAEAYEQYF.

A remark on this clone: Other DNA sequences from this sample encode an identical CDR3 as well. The J gene is TRBJ1-1, the V gene TRBV7-2, with D maybe TRBD1 (6 bases). This CDR3 has 14 residues. V lost 1 base to trimming and J lost 1 base, with 7 bases between them. CDR1 is SGHTA and CDR2 is FQGNSA in the germline V gene. In DNA form, the CDR3 reads TGTGCCAGCAGCTTAGGCAGGGGGAACACTGAAGCTTTCTTT. This sequence encodes CASSLGRGNTEAFF.

The chain has TRBV5-4 and TRBJ2-5; unclear D gene. The germline V gene has CDR1 SGHNT and CDR2 YYREEE (reference sequence). The V gene lost 0 bases and the J gene lost 3 bases, with 12 bases spanning the gap. CDR3 length: 15 amino acids. The CDR3 nucleotides read TGTGCCAGCAGCTTGGTATCAGCGATTAAAGAGACCCAGTACTTC. Translating it yields CASSLVSAIKETQYF.

This sequence joins TRBV18 and TRBJ2-7; D might be TRBD1 (6 bases). Germline CDR1 KGHSH, CDR2 LQKENI. The CDR3 covers 14 residues. Trimming left V 3 bases short and J 3 bases short, with 12 bases between. In DNA, the CDR3 is TGTGCCAGCTCACCTACTGGACAGATCTACGAGCAGTACTTC. It yields the protein CASSPTGQIYEQYF.

The CDR3 reads CSVVVGVNTEAFF. CDR3 coding DNA: TGCAGCGTTGTCGTGGGAGTGAACACTGAAGCTTTCTTT. This rearrangement joins TRBV29-1 to TRBJ1-1; D ambiguous. Germline loops: CDR1 SQVTM, CDR2 ANQGSEA. V was trimmed by 4 bases and J by 0 bases, leaving 9 bases between them. CDR3 length: 13 amino acids. Variable domain in full (rest from reference TRBV29-1 and TRBJ1-1): SAVISQKPSRDICQRGTSLTIQCQVDSQVTMMFWYRQQPGQSLTLIATANQGSEATYESGFVIDKFPISRPNLTFSTLTVSNMSPEDSSIYLCSVVVGVNTEAFFGQGTRLTVV.

The chain couples TRBV2 to TRBJ2-5; no definite D call. The CDR3 runs to 12 residues. Germline CDR1 reads SNHLY; CDR2 reads FYNNEI. Trimming pared 10 bases from V and 4 bases from J, leaving 13 bases between. CDR3 nucleotide sequence: TGTGCCACCTCGGCAAGTAGAGAGACCCAGTACTTC. It codes for CATSASRETQYF.

V usage is TRBV18 and J usage is TRBJ1-1; D unresolved. CDR3 size: 13 residues. Germline loops: CDR1 KGHSH, CDR2 LQKENI. V was cut by 3 bases and J by 3 bases, with 8 bases left in between. The CDR3 DNA sequence: TGTGCCAGCTCACCCGACGGAGACACTGAAGCTTTCTTT. This translates into CASSPDGDTEAFF.

The V and J genes are TRBV7-9 and TRBJ2-7; 11 positions agree with TRBD1. V gave up 3 bases and J gave up 4 bases; unmatched junction bases: 5. The germline CDR1 and CDR2 sequences are SEHNR and FQNEAQ (reference sequence). This CDR3 comprises 15 residues. The CDR3 DNA sequence: TGTGCCAGCAGCTTTGGACAGGGGGCTCCTTACGAGCAGTACTTC. Translated: CASSFGQGAPYEQYF.

The V call is TRBV5-1, the J call TRBJ2-4, with D unclear. The CDR3 runs to 15 residues. CDR1 is SGHRS and CDR2 is YFSETQ in the germline V gene. V was shortened by 3 bases and J by 4 bases, with 14 bases between the two germline ends. CDR3 in DNA: TGCGCCAGCAGCTGGGATCATGGCCGGAAAAACATTCAGTACTTC. It is translated as CASSWDHGRKNIQYF.